This TCR beta chain was captured by sequencing in a study of blood T cell repertoires in COVID-19. Profiled with immunoSEQ multiplex PCR; TCRdb holds only in-frame clones, not every one. The sample shows about 340,000 clones, 86% of them seen only once. The CDR3 length is 15 residues. Germline values: CDR1 LNHDA, CDR2 SQIVND (reference sequence). V was trimmed by 3 bases and J by 3 bases, leaving 12 bases between them. This clone showed up just once. The chain couples TRBV19 to TRBJ2-1; maybe TRBD2 (5 bases). The sample comprised PBMCs or T cells enriched from blood (not recorded which). The TCR was taken from a woman between 40 and 50 years old with acute COVID-19. CDR3 residues: CASSIQRWLYNEQFF. The CDR3 region has the DNA TGTGCCAGTAGTATCCAGCGGTGGCTCTACAATGAGCAGTTCTTC.